This TCR beta chain was sequenced for a study of cytomegalovirus exposure and HLA in healthy donors. Study in general: Genotyping showed less than 85% of 398 donors falling in the Caucasian-associated ancestry cluster.

PCR employed 60 Vbeta and 13 Jbeta primers. Here immunoSEQ multiplex PCR was the method, and the copy in TCRdb shows in-frame clones only, minus some. The sample lists approximately 220,000 clones, around four fifths seen once, with over 0.65% in the top ten. Study-level findings and limits: It was assumed in the presence/absence analyses that sequencing depth was roughly uniform across donors. Later on, an analysis tied about 17,000 TCR beta sequences to HLA alleles at 0.05 false discovery rate.

This clone was picked up one time. Antigen unknown. The V segment lost 1 base and the J segment 6 bases; nucleotides outside the gene matches: 6. There are 17 residues in the CDR3. The germline V gene has CDR1 SGHTA and CDR2 FQGNSA. The TCR was taken from a boy aged 2-9 years in good health and CMV-seronegative. The rearrangement uses TRBV7-2 and TRBJ2-5; TRBD2 matches at 15 bases. Source material: PBMCs. CDR3 residues: CASSLGTSGRDEKTQYF. CDR3 nucleotides: TGTGCCAGCAGCTTAGGGACTAGCGGGAGGGACGAAAAGACCCAGTACTTC.